This T cell receptor (beta chain) is from a study of T cell responses to AZD1222 COVID-19 vaccine. The study, taken as a whole, reports: Only five to seven AZD1222 recipients were seropositive at baseline. Repertoires were obtained only post-peak T cell response. The donor cohort was predominantly white British with a female majority, and clonal diversity may have been underestimated. Distributed over spike, vaccine-associated CD4 TCRs predominated at 160-218 and 743-854.

Sequencing used immunoSEQ multiplex PCR; TCRdb keeps in-frame clones, though not all of them. This table has under 85,000 clones, nearly 90% appearing once. As regards this clone: The antigen remains undetermined.

Germline assignment: CDR1 SNHLY and CDR2 FYNNEI. J was trimmed by 8 bases and V by 8 bases; bases with no gene match: 8. CDR3 length equals 13 residues. V and J are TRBV2 and TRBJ1-4; 7 bases line up with TRBD1. This sequence originates from an adult in good health. Source: peripheral blood, taken on day 0 of AZD1222 vaccination. The CDR3 DNA reads TGTGCCAGCTCCGGGACAGCGAGGGAAAAACTGTTTTTT. Translating it yields CASSGTAREKLFF.